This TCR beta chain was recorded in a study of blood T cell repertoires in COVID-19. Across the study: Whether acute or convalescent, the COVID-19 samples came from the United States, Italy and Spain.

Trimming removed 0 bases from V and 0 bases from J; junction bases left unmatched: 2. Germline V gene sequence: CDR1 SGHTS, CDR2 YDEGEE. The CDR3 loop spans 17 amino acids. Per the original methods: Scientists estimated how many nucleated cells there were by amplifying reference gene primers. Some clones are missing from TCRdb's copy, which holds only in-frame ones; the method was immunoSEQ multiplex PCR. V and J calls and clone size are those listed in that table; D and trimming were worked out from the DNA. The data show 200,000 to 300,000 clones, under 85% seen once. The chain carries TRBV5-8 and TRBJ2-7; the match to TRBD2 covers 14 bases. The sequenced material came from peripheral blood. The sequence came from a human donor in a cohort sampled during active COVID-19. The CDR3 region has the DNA TGTGCCAGCAGCTTGGAGACTAGCGGGGGGGTCTCCTACGAGCAGTACTTC. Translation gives CASSLETSGGVSYEQYF.